This is a list of T cell receptor beta chains from one sample in a study of blood T cell repertoires in COVID-19. Clones were read by immunoSEQ multiplex PCR, and TCRdb kept only the in-frame ones, dropping some. The repertoire holds fewer than 150,000 clones, with around 87% as singletons. Sequencing was carried out using peripheral blood. Source of these receptors: a woman aged 60-75 years with acute or convalescent COVID-19. Both conserved end residues are part of each CDR3. A D gene is named only where the DNA matches it firmly. The size entry is marked missing in some rows and otherwise reads once, few, many or a size class.

cdr3_nt: TGTGCCAGCAGTCCCGGGGTGACGTACGAGCAGTACTTC
cdr3_aa: CASSPGVTYEQYF
clone_size: once
v_call: TRBV6-5
j_call: TRBJ2-7
d_call: .

cdr3_nt: TGCGCCAGCATCAGGACAGGGGGCAACCGGGAGCTGTTTTTT
cdr3_aa: CASIRTGGNRELFF
clone_size: .
v_call: TRBV10-2
j_call: TRBJ2-2
d_call: TRBD1

cdr3_nt: TGTGCCAGCAGAGAAACCGCCAGGGGGCGCCGAGCTTTCTTT
cdr3_aa: CASRETARGRRAFF
clone_size: .
v_call: TRBV2
j_call: TRBJ1-1
d_call: TRBD1

cdr3_nt: TGTGCCAGTAGTTGGGGACAGGGGGCGAACACCGGGGAGCTGTTTTTT
cdr3_aa: CASSWGQGANTGELFF
clone_size: .
v_call: TRBV19
j_call: TRBJ2-2
d_call: TRBD1

cdr3_nt: TGCGCCAGCAGCTTGGAACAGGGCTTCTATGGCTACACCTTC
cdr3_aa: CASSLEQGFYGYTF
clone_size: .
v_call: TRBV5-1
j_call: TRBJ1-2
d_call: .

cdr3_nt: TGTGCCTGGAGTATTGGCGGCCCAGGGAAAAAACTGTTTTTT
cdr3_aa: CAWSIGGPGKKLFF
clone_size: .
v_call: TRBV30
j_call: TRBJ1-4
d_call: .

cdr3_nt: TGTGCCAGCAGCGTTCCCGATATCCGGGAAACCTACAATGAGCAGTTCTTC
cdr3_aa: CASSVPDIRETYNEQFF
clone_size: .
v_call: TRBV28
j_call: TRBJ2-1
d_call: .

cdr3_nt: TGTGCCAGCATGCGGGGCCTGTACACTGAAGCTTTCTTT
cdr3_aa: CASMRGLYTEAFF
clone_size: once
v_call: TRBV2
j_call: TRBJ1-1
d_call: .

cdr3_nt: TGCGCCAGCAGCTCGGGACATGCGAACGCCCAAGAGACCCAGTACTTC
cdr3_aa: CASSSGHANAQETQYF
clone_size: .
v_call: TRBV5-1
j_call: TRBJ2-5
d_call: .

cdr3_nt: TGTGCCAGTAGTTCCCGGGGGGGAAGGCTACTCTATGGCTACACCTTC
cdr3_aa: CASSSRGGRLLYGYTF
clone_size: .
v_call: TRBV19
j_call: TRBJ1-2
d_call: .

cdr3_nt: TGTGCCAGCAGTTTAGTGAATGACAGGATCAGCGGCTACACCTTC
cdr3_aa: CASSLVNDRISGYTF
clone_size: .
v_call: TRBV28
j_call: TRBJ1-2
d_call: .

cdr3_nt: TGTGCCAGCAGCTTAGGGGGAGCAGATACGCAGTATTTT
cdr3_aa: CASSLGGADTQYF
clone_size: .
v_call: TRBV7-8
j_call: TRBJ2-3
d_call: .

cdr3_nt: TGTGCCAGCACAGGGAACTACGAGCAGTACTTC
cdr3_aa: CASTGNYEQYF
clone_size: .
v_call: TRBV2
j_call: TRBJ2-7
d_call: .

cdr3_nt: TGTGCCAGCAGTTTAGACCAGGGGCGCGAGCAGTACTTC
cdr3_aa: CASSLDQGREQYF
clone_size: .
v_call: TRBV12-3/TRBV12-4
j_call: TRBJ2-7
d_call: .

cdr3_nt: TGTGCCAGCGCGACAGGGGGCTATGGCTACACCTTC
cdr3_aa: CASATGGYGYTF
clone_size: .
v_call: TRBV2
j_call: TRBJ1-2
d_call: TRBD1

cdr3_nt: TGTGCCAGCAGTCGGTCAGGGGAAGCTTTCTTT
cdr3_aa: CASSRSGEAFF
clone_size: .
v_call: TRBV6-5
j_call: TRBJ1-1
d_call: .

cdr3_nt: TGTGCCAGCAGTTCCCTCAGGGGAAGGACTGAAGCTTTCTTT
cdr3_aa: CASSSLRGRTEAFF
clone_size: .
v_call: TRBV27
j_call: TRBJ1-1
d_call: .

cdr3_nt: TGTGCCAGCAGCTCCCCCTTTGGGAGTGCTTTCTTT
cdr3_aa: CASSSPFGSAFF
clone_size: .
v_call: TRBV5-4
j_call: TRBJ1-1
d_call: .

cdr3_nt: TGTGCCAGCAGCCCAGCCACACAGGGGAGACGGGGTGAAGCTTTCTTT
cdr3_aa: CASSPATQGRRGEAFF
clone_size: .
v_call: TRBV4-2
j_call: TRBJ1-1
d_call: TRBD1

cdr3_nt: TGTGCCAGCTCACCACCGGGCAGCTTGAACACTGAAGCTTTCTTT
cdr3_aa: CASSPPGSLNTEAFF
clone_size: once
v_call: TRBV18
j_call: TRBJ1-1
d_call: .

cdr3_nt: TGTGCCAGTAGTATTGCGGGGACCTACGAGCAGTACTTC
cdr3_aa: CASSIAGTYEQYF
clone_size: .
v_call: TRBV19
j_call: TRBJ2-7
d_call: .

cdr3_nt: TGTGCCAGCAGCCACCGGAGGGTCGAAAAACTGTTTTTT
cdr3_aa: CASSHRRVEKLFF
clone_size: .
v_call: TRBV12-3/TRBV12-4
j_call: TRBJ1-4
d_call: .

cdr3_nt: TGTGCCAGCAGGGAGTTCCGGGGGAACTATGGCTACACCTTC
cdr3_aa: CASREFRGNYGYTF
clone_size: .
v_call: TRBV6-5
j_call: TRBJ1-2
d_call: .

cdr3_nt: TGTGCCAGCACTATGGGGCTTAATGAAAAACTGTTTTTT
cdr3_aa: CASTMGLNEKLFF
clone_size: .
v_call: TRBV28
j_call: TRBJ1-4
d_call: .

cdr3_nt: TGTGCCAGCAGTGAAGCGGGCCAGGGGGCGTTTGGCTACACCTTC
cdr3_aa: CASSEAGQGAFGYTF
clone_size: .
v_call: TRBV6-1
j_call: TRBJ1-2
d_call: TRBD1

cdr3_nt: TGTGCCAGCAGCCCTCAGGTGTTGAACACTGAAGCTTTCTTT
cdr3_aa: CASSPQVLNTEAFF
clone_size: few
v_call: TRBV7-9
j_call: TRBJ1-1
d_call: .

cdr3_nt: TGCAGCGTTGAATGGACTAGCTCCTACAATGAGCAGTTCTTC
cdr3_aa: CSVEWTSSYNEQFF
clone_size: .
v_call: TRBV29-1
j_call: TRBJ2-1
d_call: TRBD2

cdr3_nt: TGTGCCTGTTCCGCCGGGGTCAAAAGCTCCTACAATGAGCAGTTCTTC
cdr3_aa: CACSAGVKSSYNEQFF
clone_size: .
v_call: TRBV30
j_call: TRBJ2-1
d_call: .

cdr3_nt: TGTGCCAGCAGCTTGAGAGGGAACTATGGCTACACCTTC
cdr3_aa: CASSLRGNYGYTF
clone_size: .
v_call: TRBV5-4
j_call: TRBJ1-2
d_call: .

cdr3_nt: TGTGCCAGCAGCCAAAGCGCAGGGGATGGCTACACCTTC
cdr3_aa: CASSQSAGDGYTF
clone_size: .
v_call: TRBV3-1/TRBV3-2
j_call: TRBJ1-2
d_call: .

cdr3_nt: TGTGCCAGCTCACGCACAGGGATTGGGGAGCAGTACTTC
cdr3_aa: CASSRTGIGEQYF
clone_size: .
v_call: TRBV18
j_call: TRBJ2-7
d_call: .

cdr3_nt: TGTGCCAGCTCCACGGTGACAGATACGCAGTATTTT
cdr3_aa: CASSTVTDTQYF
clone_size: .
v_call: TRBV2
j_call: TRBJ2-3
d_call: .

cdr3_nt: TGTGCCACCAGTGACCCCGGGACAGGGAGCAATGAGCAGTTCTTC
cdr3_aa: CATSDPGTGSNEQFF
clone_size: .
v_call: TRBV24-1
j_call: TRBJ2-1
d_call: TRBD1

cdr3_nt: TGTGCCAGTAGTACCCCTAGGACAGGGGAAATCGGGAGCAATCAGCCCCAGCATTTT
cdr3_aa: CASSTPRTGEIGSNQPQHF
clone_size: .
v_call: TRBV19
j_call: TRBJ1-5
d_call: TRBD1

cdr3_nt: TGTGCCAGCAGTGAACTCAGGGGAGGGAATAATTCACCCCTCCACTTT
cdr3_aa: CASSELRGGNNSPLHF
clone_size: .
v_call: TRBV6-1
j_call: TRBJ1-6
d_call: .

cdr3_nt: TGTGCCAGCACCGCAAGCGGAAGCTCCTACGAGCAGTACTTC
cdr3_aa: CASTASGSSYEQYF
clone_size: .
v_call: TRBV21-1
j_call: TRBJ2-7
d_call: .

cdr3_nt: TGTGCCAGCAGCCAGGACCAGGGGTTGTCAGGAAACACCATATATTTT
cdr3_aa: CASSQDQGLSGNTIYF
clone_size: .
v_call: TRBV4-2
j_call: TRBJ1-3
d_call: .

cdr3_nt: TGTGCCAGCAGCTTAAGGGGTGGGAATCAGCCCCAGCATTTT
cdr3_aa: CASSLRGGNQPQHF
clone_size: .
v_call: TRBV7-2
j_call: TRBJ1-5
d_call: .

cdr3_nt: TGTGCCAGCCGGGACTCCAGCACAGATACGCAGTATTTT
cdr3_aa: CASRDSSTDTQYF
clone_size: .
v_call: TRBV6-5
j_call: TRBJ2-3
d_call: .

cdr3_nt: TGTGCCAGCAGCCGCGGGGGACTCACAGATACGCAGTATTTT
cdr3_aa: CASSRGGLTDTQYF
clone_size: .
v_call: TRBV3-1/TRBV3-2
j_call: TRBJ2-3
d_call: TRBD2

cdr3_nt: TGTGCCAGCAGCCAAGGGCCACTAGCGGGAGCCTACAATGAGCAGTTCTTC
cdr3_aa: CASSQGPLAGAYNEQFF
clone_size: .
v_call: TRBV3-1/TRBV3-2
j_call: TRBJ2-1
d_call: TRBD2

cdr3_nt: TGTGCCACCAGCAGAGTTCGCGAGATTAGCACAGATACGCAGTATTTT
cdr3_aa: CATSRVREISTDTQYF
clone_size: .
v_call: TRBV15
j_call: TRBJ2-3
d_call: .